Below, 6 T cell receptor beta chains from the same sample are listed, as sequenced in a study of T cell repertoires in cytomegalovirus infection. Antigens of these TCRs are unknown. TCRdb re-called the reads through MiXCR, storing one row per CDR3 protein. The table shows hundreds of thousands of distinct CDR3 sequences, with 30% to 40% occurring only once. The source was cultured CD8+ T cells from PBMCs, collected from culture after CMV antigen stimulation. These receptor sequences come from a human donor in good health (CMV status not recorded). Some clones in this sample may be carry-over from other donors' samples.

This clonotype was counted ten times or more. The CDR3 loop reads CASSYGLAGGRTGELFF. Here the CDR3 DNA reads TGTGCCAGCAGTTACGGACTAGCGGGGGGGCGGACCGGGGAGCTGTTTTTT. The chain links TRBV6-6 to TRBJ2-2, with 15 bases fitting TRBD2. The CDR3 runs to 17 residues. After removal of 2 bases from V and 5 bases from J, the junction contained 3 bases not matched to a gene. Germline-derived CDR1 and CDR2 are MNHNY and SVGAGI (reference sequence).

The V and J genes are TRBV25-1 and TRBJ2-5; D unclear. Germline V CDR1 and CDR2: MGHDK, SYGVNS. CDR3 size: 16 residues. V lost 2 bases and J lost 4, with 17 bases in between. The CDR3 is CASSEGISLLGETQYF. The DNA of the CDR3 is TGTGCCAGCAGTGAAGGTATATCCCTTCTTGGAGAGACCCAGTACTTC.

There are many counts of this clonotype. The J gene is TRBJ2-2, the V gene TRBV11-2; D gene unclear. Germline loops: CDR1 SGHAT, CDR2 FQNNGV. V was cut by 7 bases and J by 2 bases, with 17 bases left in between. The CDR3 consists of 16 residues. CDR3 sequence: CASNTWRLSNTGELFF. The CDR3 region has the DNA TGTGCCAGCAACACCTGGCGGCTAAGTAACACCGGGGAGCTGTTTTTT.

The rearrangement uses TRBV5-6 and TRBJ1-5; D not resolved. The CDR3 is 19 residues long. Trimming pared 0 bases from V and 2 bases from J, leaving 21 bases between. CDR1 is SGHDT and CDR2 is YYEEEE in the germline V gene. The CDR3 DNA follows: TGTGCCAGCAGCTTGGGGACCGGGTTTAAGGGATCTCGCAATCAGCCCCAGCATTTT. Amino acids: CASSLGTGFKGSRNQPQHF.

V gene TRBV19 combines with J gene TRBJ2-2; no clear D. Trimming took off 5 bases at V and 7 bases at J, with 5 bases between the two ends. The CDR3 loop spans 11 amino acids. Germline V lookup: CDR1 LNHDA, CDR2 SQIVND (reference sequence). CDR3 in DNA: TGTGCCAGTAGTCATTTCGGGGAGCTGTTTTTT. Protein sequence: CASSHFGELFF.

In its sample, this clonotype was seen many times. This chain uses TRBV7-2 with TRBJ2-3; TRBD2 agrees at 15 bases. In germline, CDR1 is SGHTA, CDR2 FQGNSA. V trimming: 3 bases; J trimming: 0 bases; junction bases outside the gene matches: 10. The CDR3 has 20 amino acids. CDR3: CASSFARTSGGAPSTDTQYF. DNA of the CDR3: TGTGCCAGCAGCTTCGCGAGGACTAGCGGGGGGGCCCCTAGCACAGATACGCAGTATTTT.